These T cell receptor beta chains were read from a single sample in a study of neurological immune-mediated disorders. TCRdb analysed the 5' RACE reads with MiXCR anew, one entry per CDR3 protein. The data hold just over 95,000 distinct CDR3 sequences, with around 3.3% observed a single time. Sequencing was done on a sample of PBMCs. Every receptor here comes from a woman aged 18-30 years with multiple sclerosis. CDR3s include the opening cysteine and the closing phenylalanine or tryptophan. Fields, in order: V gene, J gene, D gene, CDR3 length, clone size, CDR3 protein, CDR3 DNA. A D gene is named only where the DNA matches it firmly. Rows may omit the clone size; those that give it use once, few, many or a size class.

>TRBV20-1|TRBJ2-5|-|14|many
CSARGSVRPETQYF
TGCAGTGCTAGAGGGTCGGTGCGCCCAGAGACCCAGTACTTC
>TRBV7-2|TRBJ2-1|TRBD2|16|-
CASSQGGGLAGVLRFF
TGTGCCAGCAGCCAGGGGGGGGGACTAGCGGGAGTGTTGCGGTTCTTC
>TRBV5-1|TRBJ2-1|TRBD2|15|many
CASSRGLAGLNEQFF
TGCGCCAGCAGCCGGGGACTAGCGGGGTTAAATGAGCAGTTCTTC
>TRBV20-1|TRBJ2-5|TRBD1|14|medium-sized
CSGGGPDRVGTQYF
TGCAGCGGAGGAGGCCCGGACAGGGTGGGGACCCAGTACTTC
>TRBV12-3/TRBV12-4|TRBJ2-2|TRBD1|16|many
CASSPLTGGNTGELFF
TGTGCCAGCAGCCCACTCACAGGGGGGAACACCGGGGAGCTGTTTTTT
>TRBV27|TRBJ2-1|-|14|many
CASSLPGPHNEQFF
TGTGCCAGCAGTTTACCAGGGCCCCACAATGAGCAGTTCTTC
>TRBV12-3/TRBV12-4|TRBJ2-1|TRBD1|15|-
CASRTGQAAASGQFF
TGTGCCAGCAGAACGGGACAGGCCGCGGCTAGTGGGCAGTTCTTC
>TRBV9|TRBJ2-4|-|15|many
CASSVGLGPANIQYF
TGTGCCAGCAGCGTAGGACTGGGACCCGCAAACATTCAGTACTTC
>TRBV5-5|TRBJ2-5|-|11|many
CASSFLETQYF
TGTGCCAGCAGCTTTCTCGAGACCCAGTACTTC
>TRBV5-1|TRBJ2-5|-|14|many
CASSTPAVQETQYF
TGCGCCAGCAGTACTCCGGCTGTCCAAGAGACCCAGTACTTC
>TRBV4-2|TRBJ1-4|TRBD1|15|many
CASSQARTGFEKLFF
TGTGCCAGCAGCCAAGCGAGGACAGGGTTTGAAAAACTGTTTTTT
>TRBV20-1|TRBJ1-4|-|15|many
CSARDPQGPGEKLFF
TGCAGTGCTAGAGATCCACAGGGACCGGGTGAAAAACTGTTTTTT
>TRBV20-1|TRBJ2-3|TRBD2|14|many
CSAMEGGGRYTQYF
TGCAGTGCTATGGAGGGCGGGGGACGCTATACGCAGTATTTT
>TRBV28|TRBJ2-4|-|14|-
CASRTGLAKNIQYF
TGTGCCAGCAGGACAGGACTAGCCAAAAACATTCAGTACTTC
>TRBV18|TRBJ1-4|-|14|many
CASSELEINEKLFF
TGTGCCAGCTCAGAGTTGGAGATTAATGAAAAACTGTTTTTT
>TRBV7-9|TRBJ1-1|-|14|many
CASSLQGSNTEAFF
TGTGCCAGCAGCTTACAGGGTTCGAACACTGAAGCTTTCTTT
>TRBV5-1|TRBJ1-1|-|14|many
CASSLSGMNTEAFF
TGCGCCAGCAGCTTGTCGGGGATGAACACTGAAGCTTTCTTT
>TRBV10-3|TRBJ1-1|-|13|few
CAIKVDLWTEAFF
TGTGCCATCAAGGTAGACCTGTGGACTGAAGCTTTCTTT
>TRBV10-3|TRBJ2-3|TRBD2|17|many
CAISPGTSGAMGDTQYF
TGTGCCATCAGCCCCGGGACTAGCGGGGCGATGGGTGATACGCAGTATTTT
>TRBV5-1|TRBJ2-2|-|14|many
CASSPDGNTGELFF
TGCGCCAGCAGTCCAGACGGGAACACCGGGGAGCTGTTTTTT
>TRBV5-1|TRBJ2-7|TRBD1|13|-
CASSLDRDYEQYF
TGCGCCAGCAGCTTAGACAGGGACTACGAGCAGTACTTC
>TRBV15|TRBJ1-4|-|16|many
CATSTPEQGDREKLFF
TGTGCCACCAGCACCCCGGAACAGGGAGATCGTGAAAAACTGTTTTTT
>TRBV7-8|TRBJ2-3|-|16|many
CASSLDGVGLGDTQYF
TGTGCCAGCAGCTTAGATGGGGTCGGTTTAGGAGATACGCAGTATTTT
>TRBV5-1|TRBJ1-1|TRBD1|14|many
CASSLGQGASEAFF
TGCGCCAGCAGCTTGGGACAGGGGGCTTCGGAAGCTTTCTTT
>TRBV6-2/TRBV6-3|TRBJ1-4|-|10|many
CASGRPKLFF
TGTGCCAGCGGGAGGCCCAAGCTGTTTTTT
>TRBV6-5|TRBJ2-7|TRBD1|15|many
CASSRAGTVSYEQYF
TGTGCCAGCAGTCGAGCCGGGACAGTTTCCTACGAGCAGTACTTC
>TRBV7-2|TRBJ2-3|TRBD2|17|many
CASSLTSGLPSTDTQYF
TGTGCCAGCAGCTTAACTAGCGGGCTCCCTAGCACAGATACGCAGTATTTT
>TRBV6-5|TRBJ1-4|-|17|many
CASSPSTGLTTNEKLFF
TGTGCCAGCAGTCCGTCGACAGGACTCACAACTAATGAAAAACTGTTTTTT
>TRBV3-1|TRBJ2-2|-|17|many
CASSQSTAQRNTGELFF
TGTGCCAGCAGCCAATCGACAGCCCAGCGCAACACCGGGGAGCTGTTTTTT
>TRBV7-2|TRBJ1-1|TRBD1|13|many
CASSRQGTGEAFF
TGTGCCAGCAGCCGACAAGGGACAGGTGAAGCTTTCTTT
>TRBV28|TRBJ1-1|-|16|many
CASRLGAGRMNTEAFF
TGTGCCAGCAGGCTCGGGGCGGGCCGGATGAACACTGAAGCTTTCTTT
>TRBV10-3|TRBJ2-7|-|14|many
CAISEEGARLGQYF
TGTGCCATCAGTGAGGAAGGTGCTCGCCTCGGGCAGTACTTC
>TRBV27|TRBJ1-1|TRBD1|14|many
CAKPWGQMNTEAFF
TGTGCCAAGCCTTGGGGACAGATGAACACTGAAGCTTTCTTT
>TRBV6-6|TRBJ2-5|-|15|many
CASSSRAGLQETQYF
TGTGCCAGCAGTTCCCGGGCAGGGCTCCAAGAGACCCAGTACTTC
>TRBV2|TRBJ2-7|-|10|many
CASSHYEQYF
TGTGCCAGCAGTCACTACGAGCAGTACTTC
>TRBV10-3|TRBJ1-2|-|12|many
CAISPAGDGYTF
TGTGCCATCAGTCCAGCTGGGGATGGCTACACCTTC
>TRBV2|TRBJ2-1|TRBD2|15|many
CASSLNSGNYNEQFF
TGTGCCAGCAGTCTCAATAGCGGGAACTACAATGAGCAGTTCTTC
>TRBV6-2/TRBV6-3|TRBJ2-1|TRBD1|17|many
CASSYLGQGVVRNEQFF
TGTGCCAGCAGTTACCTGGGACAGGGGGTAGTACGCAATGAGCAGTTCTTC
>TRBV20-1|TRBJ1-2|-|14|few
CSARDPARVGGYTF
TGCAGTGCTAGAGATCCCGCCAGGGTCGGAGGCTACACCTTC
>TRBV5-6|TRBJ1-5|TRBD1|15|many
CASSAGQGLNQPQHF
TGTGCCAGCAGCGCAGGACAGGGGCTCAATCAGCCCCAGCATTTT
>TRBV12-3/TRBV12-4|TRBJ1-2|-|12|many
CASSSGPHGYTF
TGTGCCAGCAGTTCGGGGCCCCATGGCTACACCTTC
>TRBV7-8|TRBJ1-5|-|14|many
CASSQNTLNQPQHF
TGTGCCAGCAGCCAAAACACGTTAAATCAGCCCCAGCATTTT
>TRBV4-3|TRBJ2-1|TRBD2|15|once
CASSQVAGENNEQFF
TGCGCCAGCAGCCAAGTAGCGGGGGAGAACAATGAGCAGTTCTTC
>TRBV5-1|TRBJ2-1|-|15|many
CASRAGMGSYNEQFF
TGCGCCAGCAGGGCGGGGATGGGCTCCTACAATGAGCAGTTCTTC
>TRBV20-1|TRBJ2-4|TRBD1|18|many
CSARDPSGDRGPENIQYF
TGCAGTGCTAGAGATCCCAGTGGGGACAGGGGGCCAGAAAACATTCAGTACTTC
>TRBV14|TRBJ1-6|-|15|many
CASSQASGYNSPLHF
TGTGCCAGCAGCCAAGCTTCGGGCTATAATTCACCCCTCCACTTT
>TRBV3-1|TRBJ2-7|-|11|-
CASSRPEEQYF
TGTGCCAGCAGCCGTCCGGAAGAGCAGTACTTC
>TRBV11-2|TRBJ1-4|-|14|many
CASSPNIAREKLFF
TGTGCCAGCAGCCCGAACATCGCTCGGGAAAAACTGTTTTTT
>TRBV6-1|TRBJ2-5|TRBD1|15|many
CASSAQTGGEETQYF
TGTGCCAGCAGTGCCCAGACAGGGGGCGAAGAGACCCAGTACTTC
>TRBV3-1|TRBJ1-3|-|17|-
CASSQAHPLSSGNTIYF
TGTGCCAGCAGCCAAGCCCACCCACTGAGCTCTGGAAACACCATATATTTT
>TRBV6-4|TRBJ2-1|TRBD1|14|many
CASSAGQENNEQFF
TGTGCCAGCAGTGCAGGACAGGAAAACAATGAGCAGTTCTTC
>TRBV7-2|TRBJ2-7|TRBD1|15|many
CASSFTGTGSYEQYF
TGTGCCAGCAGCTTTACCGGGACAGGTAGCTACGAGCAGTACTTC
>TRBV6-1|TRBJ2-1|TRBD2|16|many
CASSDWGGPSYNEQFF
TGTGCCAGCAGTGACTGGGGAGGGCCCTCCTACAATGAGCAGTTCTTC
>TRBV20-1|TRBJ2-5|-|15|many
CSARDPRGGLETQYF
TGCAGTGCTAGAGATCCAAGAGGAGGTTTGGAGACCCAGTACTTC
>TRBV3-1|TRBJ1-1|-|15|many
CASSQDRLDGGGAFF
TGTGCCAGCAGCCAAGATCGGTTGGACGGTGGTGGCGCTTTCTTT
>TRBV20-1|TRBJ2-1|-|14|many
CSARSPSLVIEQFF
TGCAGTGCTAGGAGCCCTAGTCTCGTGATAGAGCAGTTCTTC
>TRBV7-3|TRBJ2-3|TRBD1|14|many
CASSGTGGLDTQYF
TGTGCCAGCAGCGGGACAGGGGGCTTAGATACGCAGTATTTT
>TRBV5-1|TRBJ1-2|TRBD1|15|many
CASSPNTKQGDGYTF
TGCGCCAGCAGCCCCAACACCAAACAGGGGGATGGCTACACCTTC